This TCR beta chain was sequenced for a study of shared T cell receptors in the human thymus. Concerning this clone itself: Compared with germline, one end of the junction differs, possibly owing to a read error. The same CDR3 is also encoded by other DNA sequences in this sample.

Looked up from germline, CDR1 is SGHDT and CDR2 is YYEEEE. The CDR3 loop spans 13 amino acids. Data came from immunoSEQ multiplex PCR; TCRdb stores just in-frame clones and leaves some out. The data show hundreds of thousands of clones, more than 70% seen once. The sample was also linked to a second study, of human thymus T cells. This second study notes: Having surgery to correct congenital heart defects, healthy Finnish infants acted as the donors. Resections were taken during corrective heart surgery, and the thymus tissue came from these.

The rearrangement links TRBV5-6 to TRBJ1-6; D is possibly TRBD1 (6 bases). The TCR sequence derives from a boy under two years old with a congenital heart defect. The sample consisted of thymocytes. CDR3 amino acids: CASRGRGNSPLHF. As DNA, the CDR3 is TGTGCCAGCAGGGGCAGGGGTAATTCCCCCCTCCACTTT.